Shown below are 27 T cell receptor beta chains from a single sample sequenced in a study of cytomegalovirus exposure and HLA in healthy donors. Researchers ran the PCR with 60 Vbeta and 13 Jbeta primers. Produced via immunoSEQ multiplex PCR; TCRdb's table is partial and in-frame only. The sample yields 100,000 to 150,000 clones, about 81% seen once. Material for sequencing was PBMCs. These receptors came from a woman between 35 and 50 years old in good health and CMV-seropositive.

This clone was seen a few times. The chain uses TRBV29-1 and TRBJ2-3; D uncertain. The CDR3 contains 13 residues. The germline gives CDR1 SQVTM, CDR2 ANQGSEA. V lost 5 bases and J lost 2, with 11 bases in between. The CDR3, as DNA: TGCAGCGTTCGAGGAAAACCCACAGATACGCAGTATTTT. Protein product: CSVRGKPTDTQYF.

The gene calls are TRBV5-6 and TRBJ2-5; maybe TRBD2 (6 bases). CDR1 is SGHDT, CDR2 YYEEEE, per germline. The V gene lost 0 bases and the J gene lost 4 bases, with 13 bases spanning the gap. The CDR3 spans 15 residues. The CDR3 protein is CASSLVALEGETQYF. DNA for the CDR3: TGTGCCAGCAGCTTGGTCGCATTGGAGGGAGAGACCCAGTACTTC. The full variable domain, its missing parts supplied by reference TRBV5-6 and TRBJ2-5, is DAGVTQSPTHLIKTRGQQVTLRCSPKSGHDTVSWYQQALGQGPQFIFQYYEEEERQRGNFPDRFSGHQFPNYSSELNVNALLLGDSALYLCASSLVALEGETQYFGPGTRLLVL.

The V call is TRBV4-1, the J call TRBJ2-1, with 10 bases lining up with TRBD1. The CDR3 sequence is 17 residues long. V lost 6 bases, J lost 7 bases, and 15 bases stayed unmatched. Per germline, CDR1 MGHRA and CDR2 YSYEKL. The CDR3 bases are TGCGCCAGCAGACGACTCGGAGGGACAGGGGAAAGGAATGAGCAGTTCTTC. Amino acids: CASRRLGGTGERNEQFF.

This clone was seen more than once but under ten times. The V call is TRBV7-2, the J call TRBJ2-1, with TRBD1 matching 7 bases. V was pared by 3 bases and J by 7 bases, with 6 bases of the junction left unmatched. Germline V gene lookup returns CDR1 SGHTA and CDR2 FQGNSA. This CDR3 is built from 14 residues. CDR3 bases: TGTGCCAGCAGCTTTGACAGGGTTAAGAATGAGCAGTTCTTC. Translating it yields CASSFDRVKNEQFF.

A note on this clone: Other nucleotide sequences in the sample specify the same CDR3. The chain combines TRBV7-9 with TRBJ2-1; 8 positions agree with TRBD2. The CDR3 has 16 amino acids. Trimming took 5 bases from V and 1 from J; bases not matched to a gene: 7. Per germline, CDR1 SEHNR and CDR2 FQNEAQ (reference sequence). The CDR3 is CASSPRGGPSYNEQFF. The CDR3 nucleotides read TGTGCCAGCAGCCCCCGGGGGGGTCCGTCCTACAATGAGCAGTTCTTC.

V is TRBV5-6 and J is TRBJ1-1; 10 positions match TRBD1. Germline CDR1 and CDR2: SGHDT and YYEEEE. The trim removed 4 bases at V and 10 bases at J, leaving 10 bases unmatched. CDR3 length: 14 amino acids. The CDR3 sequence is CASSTPGQGGIAFF. CDR3 DNA sequence: TGTGCCAGCAGCACTCCCGGACAGGGGGGAATAGCTTTCTTT.

In this sample, this clone turned up once. The CDR3 loop reads CASSKSPGLETSDTQYF. The CDR3 nucleotides read TGCGCCAGCAGCAAATCTCCGGGACTAGAAACCTCCGATACGCAGTATTTT. J is TRBJ2-3 and V is TRBV5-1, with 8 bases matching TRBD2. CDR1 is SGHRS, CDR2 YFSETQ, per germline. J lost 6 bases, V lost 4 bases, and 16 bases had no gene match. CDR3 length: 17 amino acids. The variable domain in full, with the rest retrieved from reference TRBV5-1 and TRBJ2-3, is KAGVTQTPRYLIKTRGQQVTLSCSPISGHRSVSWYQQTPGQGLQFLFEYFSETQRNKGNFPGRFSGRQFSNSRSEMNVSTLELGDSALYLCASSKSPGLETSDTQYFGPGTRLTVL.

This clone has only a few counts. The V and J genes are TRBV2 and TRBJ1-5; 11 bases line up with TRBD1. V lost 7 bases, J lost 4 bases, and 6 bases stayed unmatched. Germline loops: CDR1 SNHLY, CDR2 FYNNEI. The CDR3 extends over 15 amino acids. CDR3 protein: CASKQGDRGNQPQHF. CDR3 bases: TGTGCCAGCAAGCAAGGGGACAGGGGGAATCAGCCCCAGCATTTT.

V gene TRBV27 combines with J gene TRBJ2-1; 16 bases line up with TRBD2. Germline-derived CDR1 and CDR2 are MNHEY and SMNVEV (reference sequence). The CDR3 totals 17 residues. Germline trimming cut 5 bases from V and 9 bases from J; bases unmatched to any gene: 10. CDR3 protein: CASSPGLAGGPGGEQFF. CDR3 DNA sequence: TGTGCCAGCAGTCCGGGACTAGCGGGAGGGCCCGGGGGTGAGCAGTTCTTC.

The chain couples TRBV7-2 to TRBJ2-1; D perhaps matches TRBD1 (5 bases). V was cut by 1 base and J by 4 bases, with 11 bases left in between. Germline V gene sequence: CDR1 SGHTA, CDR2 FQGNSA. This CDR3 has 15 residues. For the CDR3, the DNA is TGTGCCAGCAGCTTAGAGTGGCAGGGATACAATGAGCAGTTCTTC. Protein sequence: CASSLEWQGYNEQFF.

The CDR3 protein is CASSPVSSANQPQHF. The CDR3 DNA sequence: TGTGCCAGCTCACCAGTTTCCAGCGCCAATCAGCCCCAGCATTTT. The chain couples TRBV18 to TRBJ1-5; no firm D call. The V gene's germline CDR1 is KGHSH and CDR2 LQKENI. V was shortened by 2 bases and J by 3 bases, with 11 bases between the two germline ends. The CDR3 covers 15 residues.

J is TRBJ2-3 and V is TRBV15; 12 bases line up with TRBD1. The CDR3 consists of 15 residues. The V and J ends lost 7 bases and 6 bases, in that order; junction bases with no gene match: 8. CDR1 LNHNV and CDR2 YYDKDF come from the germline V gene (reference sequence). CDR3 DNA sequence: TGTGCCACCAATGAGGGACAGGGGGCTGAGGATACGCAGTATTTT. Amino acid sequence: CATNEGQGAEDTQYF.

This chain uses TRBV15 with TRBJ1-2, with TRBD1 as a possible D gene (6 bases). The CDR3 has 14 amino acids. V dropped 5 bases and J dropped 5 bases, with 15 bases sitting between them. Germline V gene data show CDR1 as LNHNV and CDR2 as YYDKDF (reference sequence). DNA of the CDR3: TGTGCCACCAGCCTTCGAGCAGGGGTTTATGGCTACACCTTC. Amino acid sequence: CATSLRAGVYGYTF.

This clone was detected once. This sequence joins TRBV5-1 and TRBJ2-1; 8 bases are shared with TRBD2. This CDR3 has 18 residues. Germline V lookup: CDR1 SGHRS, CDR2 YFSETQ. V lost 4 bases to trimming and J lost 0 bases; unmatched junction nucleotides: 12. This CDR3 reads CASSGLAPAQSSYNEQFF. Written as DNA, the CDR3 is TGCGCCAGCAGCGGACTAGCCCCAGCCCAGAGCTCCTACAATGAGCAGTTCTTC.

This clone is a singleton in its sample. The V call is TRBV18, the J call TRBJ2-5; TRBD2 agrees at 12 bases. Germline V lookup: CDR1 KGHSH, CDR2 LQKENI. V was pared by 3 bases and J by 4 bases, with 9 bases of the junction left unmatched. CDR3 length: 17 amino acids. In DNA, the CDR3 is TGTGCCAGCTCACCCTCAGGACTAGCGGGATTTACAGAGACCCAGTACTTC. This gives the protein CASSPSGLAGFTETQYF.

The chain carries TRBV10-3 and TRBJ1-4; 11 bases align to TRBD1. The CDR3 has 18 amino acids. CDR1 is ENHRY, CDR2 SYGVKD, per germline. With V trimmed by 5 bases and J by 7 bases, 15 bases remained unmatched. CDR3 amino acids: CAISLTTVTGTGGEKLFF. Written as DNA, the CDR3 is TGTGCCATCAGTCTCACAACAGTAACCGGGACAGGGGGTGAAAAACTGTTTTTT.

The chain joins TRBV7-8 to TRBJ1-5; TRBD1 matches 10 bases. CDR1 and CDR2 (germline): SGHVS, FQNEAQ. The CDR3 loop spans 16 amino acids. V dropped 5 bases and J dropped 6; count of bases not matched to a gene: 10. CDR3 in amino acids: CASSPGPGQGTQPQHF. The CDR3 DNA reads TGTGCCAGCAGCCCAGGGCCGGGACAGGGGACTCAGCCCCAGCATTTT.

The gene calls are TRBV6-5 and TRBJ2-1; 12 bases line up with TRBD2. V dropped 0 bases and J dropped 12; count of bases not matched to a gene: 6. The CDR3 has 15 residues. CDR1 and CDR2 from the germline V gene are MNHEY and SVGAGI. CDR3 bases: TGTGCCAGCAGTTACTCGGCTAGCGGGAGGGGACGGCAGTTCTTC. It translates to CASSYSASGRGRQFF.

The V and J genes are TRBV5-1 and TRBJ2-2; D gene unclear. The CDR3 covers 14 residues. The ends were cut back, 0 bases at V and 4 bases at J, with 7 bases in the middle. Germline lookup yields CDR1 SGHRS and CDR2 YFSETQ. The DNA for the CDR3 is TGCGCCAGCAGCTTGGACAGTCCCACCGGGGAGCTGTTTTTT. Protein: CASSLDSPTGELFF.

The chain couples TRBV19 to TRBJ2-1, with D unclear. The ends were cut back, 1 base at V and 7 bases at J, with 5 bases in the middle. This CDR3 is 12 amino acids long. Germline CDR1 is LNHDA and CDR2 is SQIVND (reference sequence). CDR3 nucleotide sequence: TGTGCCAGTAGTATAGCTCAGAATGAGCAGTTCTTC. As protein: CASSIAQNEQFF.

This chain connects TRBV19 to TRBJ2-3; D is unresolved. Germline loops: CDR1 LNHDA, CDR2 SQIVND (reference sequence). This CDR3 is 15 amino acids long. Trimming removed 4 bases at V and 0 bases at J, with 11 bases between. CDR3 protein: CASSTLSASTDTQYF. CDR3 coding DNA: TGTGCCAGTAGTACCCTAAGCGCGAGCACAGATACGCAGTATTTT.

This chain links TRBV9 with TRBJ2-3; 8 bases match TRBD2. The CDR3 runs 16 residues. Looked up from germline, CDR1 is SGDLS and CDR2 is YYNGEE. V dropped 1 base and J dropped 2; count of bases not matched to a gene: 6. CDR3 sequence: CASSVTAGAPTDTQYF. The CDR3 DNA is TGTGCCAGCAGCGTAACAGCGGGGGCTCCCACAGATACGCAGTATTTT.

V and J are TRBV19 and TRBJ2-3; TRBD1 matches 8 bases. Germline CDR1 reads LNHDA; CDR2 reads SQIVND (reference sequence). This CDR3 contains 17 residues. Germline trimming cut 4 bases from V and 2 bases from J; bases unmatched to any gene: 11. The CDR3 DNA reads TGTGCCAGTAGTAACCGACCCCCAGGGGGCGTCACAGATACGCAGTATTTT. Protein: CASSNRPPGGVTDTQYF.

V gene TRBV4-1 combines with J gene TRBJ2-7, with D tentatively TRBD2 (6 bases). There are 14 residues in the CDR3. V shed 3 bases and J shed 0 bases, with 9 bases lying between them. Germline CDR1 and CDR2: MGHRA and YSYEKL. The CDR3 reads CASSHRGSSYEQYF. The CDR3 nucleotides are TGCGCCAGCAGCCACCGGGGGAGCTCCTACGAGCAGTACTTC.

This rearrangement joins TRBV6-5 to TRBJ2-6; D possibly corresponds to TRBD2 (6 bases). CDR3 length equals 15 residues. Germline CDR1 MNHEY, CDR2 SVGAGI. V dropped 4 bases and J dropped 4 bases, with 11 bases sitting between them. The CDR3 sequence: CASSSEGAGANVLTF. The CDR3 bases are TGTGCCAGCAGTTCGGAGGGTGCAGGGGCCAACGTCCTGACTTTC.

The chain uses TRBV27 and TRBJ1-6; D remains ambiguous. This CDR3 spans 12 amino acids. CDR1 MNHEY and CDR2 SMNVEV come from the germline V gene (reference sequence). The germline V and J ends were trimmed by 2 bases and 7 bases, with 3 bases remaining between them. CDR3 sequence: CASSLLNSPLHF. DNA for the CDR3: TGTGCCAGCAGTTTACTCAATTCACCCCTCCACTTT.

The V call is TRBV9, the J call TRBJ2-1; 9 nucleotides match TRBD2. The V segment lost 0 bases and the J segment 7 bases; nucleotides outside the gene matches: 11. In germline, CDR1 is SGDLS, CDR2 YYNGEE. This CDR3 spans 17 amino acids. The CDR3 sequence: CASSVVSSGMVQNEQFF. The CDR3 DNA is TGTGCCAGCAGCGTAGTGTCTAGCGGGATGGTTCAGAATGAGCAGTTCTTC.